Listed below are T cell receptor beta chains from one sample, sequenced in a study of blood T cells in healthy people across ages. A single record per CDR3 protein comes from TCRdb applying MiXCR to the 5' RACE reads. The table shows about 800,000 distinct CDR3 sequences, with around 25% occurring only once. These records were also assigned to another study, of T cells of mothers and their children.

Input material: blood. These receptors all stem from a boy aged 10-17 years in good health. CDR3s include the opening cysteine and the closing phenylalanine or tryptophan. The order of the fields is J gene, D gene, V gene, clone size, CDR3 DNA, CDR3 protein. The D gene is left open where the match is weak. Rows may omit the clone size; those that give it use once, few, many or a size class.

J: TRBJ1-5
D: -
V: TRBV7-3
size: -
DNA: TGTGCCAGCAGCTTGGATTCGTCACAGCCCCAGCATTTT
CDR3: CASSLDSSQPQHF

J: TRBJ2-4
D: -
V: TRBV5-1
size: -
DNA: TGCGCCAGCAGCTTCGATACAGGGTTGGCCAAAAACATTCAGTACTTC
CDR3: CASSFDTGLAKNIQYF

J: TRBJ1-5
D: -
V: TRBV12-3/TRBV12-4
size: -
DNA: TGTGCCAGCGGACGCACTGGGCCCCAGCATTTT
CDR3: CASGRTGPQHF

J: TRBJ2-7
D: TRBD1
V: TRBV5-6
size: few
DNA: TGTGCCAGCAGCTTGGGACAGGGCTTTTTTTGGGAGCAGTACTTC
CDR3: CASSLGQGFFWEQYF

J: TRBJ2-5
D: TRBD1
V: TRBV7-9
size: few
DNA: TGTGCCAGCAGCTTAGGGACAGGGGAAGAAGAGACCCAGTACTTC
CDR3: CASSLGTGEEETQYF

J: TRBJ2-7
D: -
V: TRBV28
size: -
DNA: TGTGCCAGCAGTGAGCCGTACTCCTACGAGCAGTACTTC
CDR3: CASSEPYSYEQYF

J: TRBJ2-2
D: -
V: TRBV29-1
size: -
DNA: TGCAGTGTTCCCAGGGGAGTGTCCGGGGAGCTGTTTTTT
CDR3: CSVPRGVSGELFF

J: TRBJ2-1
D: TRBD2
V: TRBV20-1
size: few
DNA: TGCAGTGCTCCGCTCCGGGCGGGAGACTACAATGAGCAGTTCTTC
CDR3: CSAPLRAGDYNEQFF

J: TRBJ2-7
D: -
V: TRBV9
size: once
DNA: TGTGCCAGCAGCGTAGCGCCGGAGGGGGTCCACGAGCAGTACTTC
CDR3: CASSVAPEGVHEQYF

J: TRBJ2-7
D: -
V: TRBV6-5
size: -
DNA: TGTGCCAGCAGTAACCCACTCCCCAGGGGAGGCTACGAGCAGTACTTC
CDR3: CASSNPLPRGGYEQYF

J: TRBJ2-3
D: TRBD2
V: TRBV7-2
size: -
DNA: TGTGCCAGCACTCCGGGCGGGGGGGCCACAGATACGCAGTATTTT
CDR3: CASTPGGGATDTQYF

J: TRBJ2-7
D: TRBD2
V: TRBV7-8
size: -
DNA: TGTGCCAGCAGCTTAGCCCGGGGACTAGCGTACGAGCAGTACTTC
CDR3: CASSLARGLAYEQYF

J: TRBJ1-3
D: -
V: TRBV24-1
size: -
DNA: TGTGCCACCAGTGATTTGCAAGGGCAGGCCCCCGTCGGAAACACCATATATTTT
CDR3: CATSDLQGQAPVGNTIYF

J: TRBJ2-5
D: TRBD2
V: TRBV29-1
size: -
DNA: TGCAGCGTTGATTCTAGCGGGGTGAGGGGGGAGACCCAGTACTTC
CDR3: CSVDSSGVRGETQYF

J: TRBJ2-5
D: TRBD2
V: TRBV7-8
size: -
DNA: TGTGCCAGCAGCTTAGTAGGGCGGGAGGGTGTAAGCGAGACCCAGTACTTC
CDR3: CASSLVGREGVSETQYF

J: TRBJ2-1
D: -
V: TRBV28
size: -
DNA: TGTGCCAGCAGTTCGCCGTTTACCTACAATGAGCAGTTCTTC
CDR3: CASSSPFTYNEQFF

J: TRBJ2-7
D: TRBD1
V: TRBV20-1
size: few
DNA: TGCAGTGCTAGAAAGGACAGGGTGGACTACGAGCAGTACTTC
CDR3: CSARKDRVDYEQYF

J: TRBJ1-1
D: TRBD1
V: TRBV4-3
size: -
DNA: TGCGCCAGCAGCCATGGGGGGACCGGGACAGCAACTTTCTTT
CDR3: CASSHGGTGTATFF

J: TRBJ1-1
D: -
V: TRBV28
size: few
DNA: TGTGCCACGTGGCCGGCCGTGAACACTGAAGCTTTCTTT
CDR3: CATWPAVNTEAFF